This T cell receptor (beta chain) was recorded in a study of T cells expressing NK-cell markers (dated by TCRdb to about 2020). General notes on the study: TCR beta-chain repertoires were profiled in sorted CD3+CD56+NKG2C+, CD3+CD56+NKG2C- and CD3+CD56-NKG2C+ T-cell subsets from several donors. Of the eight sequenced donors, seven were found to be HCMV-seropositive and one was found to be HCMV-seronegative. Randomly selected healthy volunteers, three men and five women, were used as the eight sequenced donors. Illumina HiSeq 2000/2500, MiSeq or NextSeq was used to sequence libraries as 2 x 150 bp reads.

Concerning this clonotype: The specificity of this receptor is unknown.

Results the study describes overall, beyond this receptor: In several donors, the dominant CD3+CD56+NKG2C+ clonotypes were found to rank among the top 10 CD8+ clonotypes and to make up about 1.0-7.5% of CD8+ T cells. Whether the expanded NKG2C-expressing T cell clones were specific for HCMV antigens was left unclear. Those dominant clonotypes were again the most abundant among CD3+CD56-NKG2C+ cells in several donors, at 28.3-60.1%.

Taken from cysteine to phenylalanine, the CDR3 has 16 residues. Only the protein sequence is given. HCMV-specific IgG was detected in serum with a commercial ELISA kit to determine HCMV serostatus. Peripheral blood mononuclear cells were isolated from blood by Ficoll density gradient centrifugation. For sequencing, an Illumina HiSeq 2000 was employed. TCR beta cDNA libraries were prepared using 5'RACE template switching, which introduced a universal primer site and unique molecular identifiers. cDNA synthesis was primed from the TCR beta constant segment and was followed by two successive PCR amplification steps. Regarding the original processing steps: MIGEC handled demultiplexing of the reads and grouping by UMI, while MiTCR was used to assemble and quantify clonotypes. To exclude erroneous sequences, any TCR cDNA sequence not supported by at least two reads was discarded. The tcR package was used for downstream repertoire analysis, and clonotypes were matched across fractions by CDR3 nucleotide sequence plus V segment. VDJmatch was used to annotate antigen specificity against VDJdb, with one amino acid substitution in CDR3 allowed. TCRdb reprocessed the reads and provides one entry for every CDR3 protein sequence; no DNA is given. Clone size and V and J calls follow TCRdb, not the original study. The table for this sample records a few hundred thousand distinct CDR3 sequences. The ten most abundant clones make up about 1.5% of the sample.

The chain uses TRBV12-3 or TRBV12-4 and TRBJ2-1; the TCRdb D gene call, TRBD2, has no DNA to confirm it. This TCR was recovered from a woman aged 45-60 years in good health. Donor details come from another sample of the same person, matched by shared clones. The sample was blood T cells: a sorted CD56 or NKG2C T cell subset, CD4+ or CD8+ T cells, or bulk PBMC T cells (not recorded which). The CDR3 corresponds to CASGGLAGGPYNEQFF.